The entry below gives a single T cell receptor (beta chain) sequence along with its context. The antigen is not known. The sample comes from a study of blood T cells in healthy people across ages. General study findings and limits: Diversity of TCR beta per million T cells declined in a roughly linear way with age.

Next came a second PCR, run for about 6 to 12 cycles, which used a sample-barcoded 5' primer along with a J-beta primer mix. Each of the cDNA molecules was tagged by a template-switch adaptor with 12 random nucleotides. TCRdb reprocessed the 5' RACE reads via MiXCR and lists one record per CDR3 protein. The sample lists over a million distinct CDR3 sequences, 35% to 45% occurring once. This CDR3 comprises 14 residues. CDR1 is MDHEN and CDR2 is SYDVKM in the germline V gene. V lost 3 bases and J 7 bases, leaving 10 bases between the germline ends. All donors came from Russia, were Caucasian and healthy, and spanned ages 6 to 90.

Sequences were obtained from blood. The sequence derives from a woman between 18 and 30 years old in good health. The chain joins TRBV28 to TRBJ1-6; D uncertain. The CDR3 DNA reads TGTGCCAGCAGTTTCTTCGTCAGCAATTCACCCCTCCACTTT. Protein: CASSFFVSNSPLHF. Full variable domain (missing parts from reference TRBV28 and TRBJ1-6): DVKVTQSSRYLVKRTGEKVFLECVQDMDHENMFWYRQDPGLGLRLIYFSYDVKMKEKGDIPEGYSVSREKKERFSLILESASTNQTSMYLCASSFFVSNSPLHFGNGTRLTVT.